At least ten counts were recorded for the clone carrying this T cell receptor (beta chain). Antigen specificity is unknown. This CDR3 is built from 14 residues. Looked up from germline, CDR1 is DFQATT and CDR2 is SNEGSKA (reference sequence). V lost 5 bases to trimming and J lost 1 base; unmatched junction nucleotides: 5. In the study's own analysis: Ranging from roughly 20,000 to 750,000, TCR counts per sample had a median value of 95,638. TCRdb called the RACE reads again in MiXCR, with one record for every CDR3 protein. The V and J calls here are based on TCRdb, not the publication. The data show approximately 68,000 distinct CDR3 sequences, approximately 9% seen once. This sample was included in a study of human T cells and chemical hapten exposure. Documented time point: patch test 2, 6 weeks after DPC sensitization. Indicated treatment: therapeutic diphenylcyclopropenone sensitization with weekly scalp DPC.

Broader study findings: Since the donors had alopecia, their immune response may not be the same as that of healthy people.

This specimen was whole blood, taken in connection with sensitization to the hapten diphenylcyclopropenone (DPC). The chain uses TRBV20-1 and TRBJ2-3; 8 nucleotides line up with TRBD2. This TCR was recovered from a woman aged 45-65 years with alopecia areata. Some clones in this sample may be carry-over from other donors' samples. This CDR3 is CSAEGLAGTDTQYF. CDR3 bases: TGCAGTGCTGAAGGACTAGCCGGCACAGATACGCAGTATTTT.